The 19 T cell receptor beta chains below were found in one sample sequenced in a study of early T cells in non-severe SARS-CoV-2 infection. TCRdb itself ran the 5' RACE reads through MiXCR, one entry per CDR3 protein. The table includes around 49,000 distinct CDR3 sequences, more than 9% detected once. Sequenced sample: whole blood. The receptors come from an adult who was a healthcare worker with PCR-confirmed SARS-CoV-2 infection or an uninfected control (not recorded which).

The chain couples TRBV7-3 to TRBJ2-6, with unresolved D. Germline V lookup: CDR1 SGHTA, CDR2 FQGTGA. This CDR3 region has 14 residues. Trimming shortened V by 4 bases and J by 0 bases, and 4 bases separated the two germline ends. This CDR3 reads CASSSSSGANVLTF. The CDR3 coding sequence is TGTGCCAGCAGCTCATCCTCTGGGGCCAACGTCCTGACTTTC.

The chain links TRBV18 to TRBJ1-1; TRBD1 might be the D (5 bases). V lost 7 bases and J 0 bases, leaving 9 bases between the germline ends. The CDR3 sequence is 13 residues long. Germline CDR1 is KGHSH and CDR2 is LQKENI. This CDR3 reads CASFTGMNTEAFF. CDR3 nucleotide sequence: TGTGCCAGCTTTACAGGAATGAACACTGAAGCTTTCTTT.

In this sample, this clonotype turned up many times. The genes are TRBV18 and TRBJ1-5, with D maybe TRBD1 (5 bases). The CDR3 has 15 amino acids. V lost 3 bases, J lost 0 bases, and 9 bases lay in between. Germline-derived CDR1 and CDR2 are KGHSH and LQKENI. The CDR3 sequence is CASSPGVNSNQPQHF. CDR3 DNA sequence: TGTGCCAGCTCACCGGGGGTAAATAGCAATCAGCCCCAGCATTTT.

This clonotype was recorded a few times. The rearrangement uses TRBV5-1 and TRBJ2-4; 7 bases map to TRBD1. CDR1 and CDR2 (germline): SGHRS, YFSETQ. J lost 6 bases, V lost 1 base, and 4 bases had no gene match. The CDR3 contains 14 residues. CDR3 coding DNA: TGCGCCAGCAGCTTGACAGGGGCCTCAAACATTCAGTACTTC. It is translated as CASSLTGASNIQYF. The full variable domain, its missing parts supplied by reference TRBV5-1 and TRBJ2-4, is KAGVTQTPRYLIKTRGQQVTLSCSPISGHRSVSWYQQTPGQGLQFLFEYFSETQRNKGNFPGRFSGRQFSNSRSEMNVSTLELGDSALYLCASSLTGASNIQYFGAGTRLSVL.

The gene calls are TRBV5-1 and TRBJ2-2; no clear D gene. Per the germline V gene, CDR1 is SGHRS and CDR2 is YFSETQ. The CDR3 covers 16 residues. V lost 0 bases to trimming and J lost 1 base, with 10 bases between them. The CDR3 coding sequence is TGCGCCAGCAGCTTGGTGGGGTTATTGAACACCGGGGAGCTGTTTTTT. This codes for CASSLVGLLNTGELFF.

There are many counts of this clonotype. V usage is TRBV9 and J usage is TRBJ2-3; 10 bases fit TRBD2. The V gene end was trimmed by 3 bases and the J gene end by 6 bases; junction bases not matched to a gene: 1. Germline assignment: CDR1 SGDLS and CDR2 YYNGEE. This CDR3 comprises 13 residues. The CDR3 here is CASSEGLADTQYF. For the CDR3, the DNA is TGTGCCAGCAGCGAGGGACTAGCGGATACGCAGTATTTT.

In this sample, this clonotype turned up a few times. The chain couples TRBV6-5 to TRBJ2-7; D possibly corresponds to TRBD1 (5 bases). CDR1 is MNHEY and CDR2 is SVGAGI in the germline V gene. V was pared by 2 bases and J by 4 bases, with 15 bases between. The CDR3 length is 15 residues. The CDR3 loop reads CASSYTGALGYEQYF. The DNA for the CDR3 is TGTGCCAGCAGTTACACTGGGGCCTTAGGGTACGAGCAGTACTTC.

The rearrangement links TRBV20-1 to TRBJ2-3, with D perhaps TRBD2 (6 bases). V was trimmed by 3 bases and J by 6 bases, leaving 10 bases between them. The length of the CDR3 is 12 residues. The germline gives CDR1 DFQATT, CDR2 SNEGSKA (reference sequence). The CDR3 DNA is TGCAGTGCTAGCGGGAGTAGGGATACGCAGTATTTT. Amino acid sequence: CSASGSRDTQYF.

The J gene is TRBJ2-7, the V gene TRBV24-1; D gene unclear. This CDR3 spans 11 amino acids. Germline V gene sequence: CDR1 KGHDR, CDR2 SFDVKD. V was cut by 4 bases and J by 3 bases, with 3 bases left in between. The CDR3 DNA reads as TGTGCCACCAGTGACAACTACGAGCAGTACTTC. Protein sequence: CATSDNYEQYF.

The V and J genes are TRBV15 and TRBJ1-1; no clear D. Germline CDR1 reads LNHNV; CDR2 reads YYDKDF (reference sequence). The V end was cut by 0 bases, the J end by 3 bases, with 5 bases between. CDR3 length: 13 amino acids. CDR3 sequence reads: CATSREGHTEAFF. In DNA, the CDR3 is TGTGCCACCAGCAGAGAGGGCCACACTGAAGCTTTCTTT.

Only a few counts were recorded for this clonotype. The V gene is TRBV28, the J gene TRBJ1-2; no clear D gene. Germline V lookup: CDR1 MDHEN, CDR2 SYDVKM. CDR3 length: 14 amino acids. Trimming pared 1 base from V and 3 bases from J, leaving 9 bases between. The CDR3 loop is CASSLSPEDYGYTF. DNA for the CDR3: TGTGCCAGCAGTTTATCCCCCGAAGACTATGGCTACACCTTC.

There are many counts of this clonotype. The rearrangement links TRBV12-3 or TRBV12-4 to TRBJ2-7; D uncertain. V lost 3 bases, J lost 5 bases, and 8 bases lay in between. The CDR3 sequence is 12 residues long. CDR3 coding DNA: TGTGCCAGCAGTTTCGGACGCAACGAGCAGTACTTC. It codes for CASSFGRNEQYF.

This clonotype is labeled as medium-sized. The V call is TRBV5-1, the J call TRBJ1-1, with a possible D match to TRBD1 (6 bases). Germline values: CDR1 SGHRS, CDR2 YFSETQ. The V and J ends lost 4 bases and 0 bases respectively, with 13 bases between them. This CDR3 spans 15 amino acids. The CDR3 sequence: CASSGTNGMNTEAFF. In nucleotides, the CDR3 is TGCGCCAGCAGCGGGACAAACGGAATGAACACTGAAGCTTTCTTT.

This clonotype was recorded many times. CDR3 region: CASSLLKGKGNTEAFF. The CDR3 region has the DNA TGTGCCAGCAGCCTGTTAAAGGGGAAGGGGAACACTGAAGCTTTCTTT. This chain connects TRBV7-3 to TRBJ1-1; D might be TRBD1 (5 bases). The ends were cut back, 5 bases at V and 1 base at J, with 17 bases in the middle. Germline CDR1 and CDR2: SGHTA and FQGTGA. The CDR3 is 16 residues long. The complete variable domain, with remaining parts taken from reference TRBV7-3 and TRBJ1-1, reads GAGVSQTPSNKVTEKGKYVELRCDPISGHTALYWYRQSLGQGPEFLIYFQGTGAADDSGLPNDRFFAVRPEGSVSTLKIQRTERGDSAVYLCASSLLKGKGNTEAFFGQGTRLTVV.

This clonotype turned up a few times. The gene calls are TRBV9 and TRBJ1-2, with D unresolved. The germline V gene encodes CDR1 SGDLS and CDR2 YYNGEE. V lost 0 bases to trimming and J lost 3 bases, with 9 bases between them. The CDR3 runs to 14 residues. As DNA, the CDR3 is TGTGCCAGCAGCGTAGGCGCGTCGGACTATGGCTACACCTTC. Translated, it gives CASSVGASDYGYTF.

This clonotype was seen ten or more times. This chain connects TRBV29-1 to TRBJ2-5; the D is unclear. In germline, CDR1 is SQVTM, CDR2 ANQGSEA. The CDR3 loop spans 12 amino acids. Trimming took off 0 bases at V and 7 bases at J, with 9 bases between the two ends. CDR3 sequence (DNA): TGCAGCGTTGAAGAAATGGATGTGACCCAGTACTTC. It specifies CSVEEMDVTQYF. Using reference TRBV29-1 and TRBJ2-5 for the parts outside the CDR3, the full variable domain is SAVISQKPSRDICQRGTSLTIQCQVDSQVTMMFWYRQQPGQSLTLIATANQGSEATYESGFVIDKFPISRPNLTFSTLTVSNMSPEDSSIYLCSVEEMDVTQYFGPGTRLLVL.

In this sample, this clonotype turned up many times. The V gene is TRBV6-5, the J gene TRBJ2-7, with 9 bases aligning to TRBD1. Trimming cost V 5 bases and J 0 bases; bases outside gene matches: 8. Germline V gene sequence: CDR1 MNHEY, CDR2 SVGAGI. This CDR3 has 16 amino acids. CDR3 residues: CASSLRGQGTSYEQYF. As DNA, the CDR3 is TGTGCCAGCAGTCTTCGGGGACAGGGCACCTCCTACGAGCAGTACTTC.

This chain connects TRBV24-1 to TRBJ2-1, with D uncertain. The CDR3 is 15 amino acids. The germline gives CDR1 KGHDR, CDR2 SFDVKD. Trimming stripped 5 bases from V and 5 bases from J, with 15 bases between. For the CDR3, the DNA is TGTGCCACCAGTGCTACCGGTAAAAACAACAATGAGCAGTTCTTC. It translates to CATSATGKNNNEQFF.

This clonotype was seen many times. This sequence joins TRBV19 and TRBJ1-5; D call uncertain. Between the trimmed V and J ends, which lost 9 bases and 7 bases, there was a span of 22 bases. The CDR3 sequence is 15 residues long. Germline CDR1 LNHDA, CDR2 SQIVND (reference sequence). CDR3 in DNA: TGTGCCAGCCAAGTCGGATTAGGGAGAGAACAGCCCCAGCATTTT. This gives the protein CASQVGLGREQPQHF. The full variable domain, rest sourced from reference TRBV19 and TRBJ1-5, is DGGITQSPKYLFRKEGQNVTLSCEQNLNHDAMYWYRQDPGQGLRLIYYSQIVNDFQKGDIAEGYSVSREKKESFPLTVTSAQKNPTAFYLCASQVGLGREQPQHFGDGTRLSIL.